The 10 T cell receptor beta chains given below trace back to one sample, sequenced in a study of blood T cell repertoires in COVID-19. Profiling relied on immunoSEQ multiplex PCR, and the TCRdb table lists in-frame clones only, not all of them. The table lists approximately 92,000 clones, about 81% of them singletons, with roughly 18% in the top ten. The sequenced material came from peripheral blood. Source of these receptors: a man aged 80 or over with acute or convalescent COVID-19.

The chain joins TRBV6-5 to TRBJ2-7; 7 bases are shared with TRBD2. CDR3 length: 14 residues. V shed 8 bases, J shed 4 bases, and the junction held 11 bases outside the gene matches. CDR1 is MNHEY, CDR2 SVGAGI, per germline. The CDR3 is CASAGEGRPYEQYF. The CDR3 nucleotides are TGTGCCAGCGCCGGGGAGGGAAGACCTTACGAGCAGTACTTC.

For this clone: At one end, the junction sequence differs from germline, possibly due to a read error. The rearrangement links TRBV28 to TRBJ1-6, with a possible D match to TRBD1 (5 bases). This CDR3 contains 13 residues. The germline CDR1 and CDR2 sequences are MDHEN and SYDVKM. The CDR3 protein is CAIILGAVSLLHF. CDR3 coding DNA: TGTGCCATCATCTTAGGGGCAGTATCACTCCTCCACTTT.

This clone was seen more than once but under ten times. The V call is TRBV28, the J call TRBJ2-5; TRBD1 matches at 10 bases. The V gene end was trimmed by 4 bases and the J gene end by 5 bases; junction bases not matched to a gene: 7. The CDR3 length is 15 residues. Per germline, CDR1 MDHEN and CDR2 SYDVKM. The CDR3 DNA sequence: TGTGCCAGCAGTTCCGGGGACAGGGGTGCCGAGACCCAGTACTTC. Encoded protein: CASSSGDRGAETQYF.

The rearrangement links TRBV13 to TRBJ1-2; 8 bases agree with TRBD1. Germline V CDR1 and CDR2: PRHDT, FYEKMQ (reference sequence). V dropped 5 bases and J dropped 5; count of bases not matched to a gene: 7. This CDR3 is built from 14 residues. The CDR3 coding sequence is TGTGCCAGCAGCCCAGAACAGGGGGGATATGGCTACACCTTC. As protein: CASSPEQGGYGYTF.

CDR3 coding DNA: TGCGCCAGCAGTGAGTCAAGAACAGTCACCGGGGAGCTGTTTTTT. Its translation is CASSESRTVTGELFF. This chain joins TRBV10-1 and TRBJ2-2; unclear D gene. This CDR3 has 15 residues. From germline, CDR1 is WNHNN and CDR2 SYGVQD (reference sequence). V dropped 0 bases and J dropped 4 bases, with 9 bases sitting between them.

This clone has more than one count but fewer than ten. The chain recombines TRBV6-4 with TRBJ2-1; 9 bases line up with TRBD2. V shed 3 bases, J shed 5 bases, and the junction held 5 bases outside the gene matches. Looked up from germline, CDR1 is MRHNA and CDR2 is SNTAGT. This CDR3 region has 15 residues. The CDR3 loop reads CASSEKSSGDNEQFF. The CDR3 DNA reads TGTGCCAGCAGTGAAAAGTCTAGCGGGGACAATGAGCAGTTCTTC.

In this sample, this clone turned up once. The gene calls are TRBV9 and TRBJ2-5; a possible D gene is TRBD2 (5 bases). Germline V gives CDR1 SGDLS, CDR2 YYNGEE. There are 13 residues in the CDR3. V gave up 4 bases and J gave up 5 bases, with 12 bases separating them. This CDR3 reads CASSPPGGETQYF. Written as DNA, the CDR3 is TGTGCCAGCAGCCCCCCGGGCGGGGAGACCCAGTACTTC.

V gene TRBV3-1 (or the pseudogene TRBV3-2) combines with J gene TRBJ2-7, with D possibly TRBD1 on 6 matching bases. The CDR3 is 14 amino acids. CDR1 LGHDT and CDR2 YNNKEL come from the germline V gene (reference sequence). V gave up 4 bases and J gave up 5 bases, with 15 bases separating them. The CDR3 nucleotides are TGTGCCAGCAGCCTTGGTACAGGGCGAAACGAGCAGTACTTC. It yields the protein CASSLGTGRNEQYF.

The V call is TRBV2, the J call TRBJ2-2; 10 positions match TRBD1. From germline, CDR1 is SNHLY and CDR2 FYNNEI. This CDR3 region has 16 residues. J was trimmed by 5 bases and V by 3 bases; bases with no gene match: 6. This CDR3 reads CASSDDRGRVTGELFF. In nucleotides, the CDR3 is TGTGCCAGCAGTGACGACAGGGGGCGGGTTACCGGGGAGCTGTTTTTT.

This clone was seen only once. The chain recombines TRBV18 with TRBJ1-1; 8 bases fit TRBD1. The length of the CDR3 is 16 residues. With 3 bases clipped from V and 3 bases from J, the junction kept 9 bases outside the gene matches. CDR1 is KGHSH, CDR2 LQKENI, per germline. The CDR3 region is CASSPTATGEDTEAFF. DNA for the CDR3: TGTGCCAGCTCACCGACAGCGACAGGGGAGGACACTGAAGCTTTCTTT. The entire variable domain, with the rest obtained from reference TRBV18 and TRBJ1-1, is as follows: NAGVMQNPRHLVRRRGQEARLRCSPMKGHSHVYWYRQLPEEGLKFMVYLQKENIIDESGMPKERFSAEFPKEGPSILRIQQVVRGDSAAYFCASSPTATGEDTEAFFGQGTRLTVV.